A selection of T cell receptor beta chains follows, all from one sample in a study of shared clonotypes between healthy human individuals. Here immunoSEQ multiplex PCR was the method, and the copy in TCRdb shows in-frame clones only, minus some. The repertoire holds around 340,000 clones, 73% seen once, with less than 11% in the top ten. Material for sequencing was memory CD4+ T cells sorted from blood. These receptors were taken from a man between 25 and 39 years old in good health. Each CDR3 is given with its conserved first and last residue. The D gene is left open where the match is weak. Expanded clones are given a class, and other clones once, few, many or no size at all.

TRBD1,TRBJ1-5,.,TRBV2,TGTGCCAGCACCGGGACAGGGGCTCAGCCCCAGCATTTT,CASTGTGAQPQHF
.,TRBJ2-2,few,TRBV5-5,TGTGCCAGCAGCTTGTGGAAGAACACCGGGGAGCTGTTTTTT,CASSLWKNTGELFF
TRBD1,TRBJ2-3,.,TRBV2,TGTGCCAGCAGAAGAACGGGACAGGGCGGATCAGATACGCAGTATTTT,CASRRTGQGGSDTQYF
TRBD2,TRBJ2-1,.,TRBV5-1,TGCGCCAGCAGCCTAGCGGGGTCCTACAATGAGCAGTTCTTC,CASSLAGSYNEQFF
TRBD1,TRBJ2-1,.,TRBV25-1,TGTGCCAGCAGCGATCACAGGGGATCCTACAATGAGCAGTTCTTC,CASSDHRGSYNEQFF
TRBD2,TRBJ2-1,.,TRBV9,TGTGCCAGCAGCGTACTAGCGGGAGAATACAATGAGCAGTTCTTC,CASSVLAGEYNEQFF
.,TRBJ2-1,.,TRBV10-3,TGTGCCATCACTCCGATGGGGTCCAATGAGCAGTTCTTC,CAITPMGSNEQFF
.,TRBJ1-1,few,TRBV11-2,TGTGCCAGCAGCTTTTTGAGACAGCTGAACACTGAAGCTTTCTTT,CASSFLRQLNTEAFF
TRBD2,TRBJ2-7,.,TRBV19,TGTGCCAGTAGTCCCAGCCTGGCGGGAGCTGGCGAGCAGTACTTC,CASSPSLAGAGEQYF
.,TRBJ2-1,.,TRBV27,TGTGCCAGCAGCAGATTTACTTCCTACAATGAGCAGTTCTTC,CASSRFTSYNEQFF
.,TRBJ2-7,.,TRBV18,TGTGCCAGCTCACCACGGCAGGTTGGAGAGCAGTACTTC,CASSPRQVGEQYF
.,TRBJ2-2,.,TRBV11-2,TGTGCCAGCAGCAACCTTAGAAGAGCAGCCACCGGGGAGCTGTTTTTT,CASSNLRRAATGELFF
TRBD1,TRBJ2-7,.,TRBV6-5,TGTGCCAGCAGGGGGACAGGGCGCGAGCAGTACTTC,CASRGTGREQYF
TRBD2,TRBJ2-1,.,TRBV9,TGTGCCAGCAGCGTAGGGCGGGCTAGCGGGAGAAATGAGCAGTTCTTC,CASSVGRASGRNEQFF
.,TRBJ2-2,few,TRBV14,TGTGCCAGCAGTTTTGAGCTCTTTGGGGAGCTGTTTTTT,CASSFELFGELFF
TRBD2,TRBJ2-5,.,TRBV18,TGTGCCAGCTCACAAACCGGGACTAGCGGTCAAAAGACCCAGTACTTC,CASSQTGTSGQKTQYF
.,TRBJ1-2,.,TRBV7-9,TGTGCCAGCAGCTACAGGGACCTGAACTATGGCTACACCTTC,CASSYRDLNYGYTF
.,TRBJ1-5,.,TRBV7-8,TGTGCCAGCAGCCCTAACGCTGGGCAGCCCCAGCATTTT,CASSPNAGQPQHF
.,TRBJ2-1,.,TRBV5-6,TGTGCCAGCAGCCTGGACAGTTACAATGAGCAGTTCTTC,CASSLDSYNEQFF
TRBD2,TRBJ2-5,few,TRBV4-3,TGCGCCAGCAGCCAAGGGCGTGTTGGGGGAGGGGAGACCCAGTACTTC,CASSQGRVGGGETQYF
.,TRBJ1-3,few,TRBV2,TGTGCCAGCAGTGAAAAGGGGGTCTCTGGAAACACCATATATTTT,CASSEKGVSGNTIYF